This TCR beta chain emerged from a study of T-cell reconstitution after alpha-beta-depleted transplantation in children. General study points: Diversity of TCRbeta at day 60 was high in some patients, arising from surviving recipient T cells and thymic progenitors.

Germline values: CDR1 MGHRA, CDR2 YSYEKL. The CDR3 length is 13 residues. V shed 3 bases and J shed 1 base, with 5 bases lying between them. Molecular barcoding with unique molecular identifiers was used for the TCRbeta library. TCRdb recomputed calls from the PCR reads with MiXCR, one row per CDR3 protein. The sample yields more than 200,000 distinct CDR3 sequences, roughly a quarter seen once. Note on this clonotype: Its antigen is not identified.

The chain recombines TRBV4-1 with TRBJ2-3; D unclear. The TCR comes from a female patient between 2 and 15 years old who had a stem cell transplant for congenital amegakaryocytic thrombocytopenia, so the T cells may come from the graft donor. The material sequenced was PBMCs, mostly from graft donor cells, taken 360 days after TCRalphabeta/CD19-depleted stem cell transplant. The CDR3 bases are TGCGCCAGCAGCCATATGGGCACAGATACGCAGTATTTT. Translating gives CASSHMGTDTQYF.